The subject of this entry is one T cell receptor beta chain. Antigen unknown. This entry belongs to a study of breast tumors, draining lymph nodes, adjacent tissues. Axillary draining lymph nodes of breast cancer patients supplied the node samples. Study-level points and caveats: Data only fit, rather than demonstrated, lymph node origin of most tumor T cells. Tumor repertoires ranked between lymph nodes and nontumor tissue in diversity, with V and J gene preferences. Luminal-like breast cancer showed significantly greater tumor-nontumor repertoire similarity than basal-like breast cancer did. Findings are consistent with lymph node origin and intratumoral expansion of most tumor T cells.

TCRdb itself ran the multiplex PCR reads through MiXCR, one entry per CDR3 protein. The sample has about 94,000 distinct CDR3 sequences; 25% to 35% are singletons. The TCR originated in a female donor with breast cancer. Some clones in this sample may be carry-over from other donors' samples. The specimen sequenced was axillary lymph node tissue.

The CDR3 coding sequence is TGTGCCAGCAGTTACCGTCCCTTGGACAGGGCGGTCATGAACACTGAAGCTTTCTTT. It is translated as CASSYRPLDRAVMNTEAFF. The V gene is TRBV6-2 or TRBV6-3, the J gene TRBJ1-1; 8 bases are shared with TRBD1. Unmatched junction bases numbered 14, after V lost 2 bases and J lost 0 bases. This CDR3 comprises 19 residues. CDR1 MNHEY and CDR2 SVGEGT come from the germline V gene.